This T cell receptor beta chain was observed in a study of T cell changes during pregnancy in multiple sclerosis. The repertoire was sequenced with immunoSEQ multiplex PCR; TCRdb's copy has only in-frame clones and lacks some. The sample records tens of thousands of clones, approximately 90% being singletons. Germline V gives CDR1 SGHDT, CDR2 YYEEEE. V gave up 5 bases and J gave up 0 bases, with 17 bases separating them. The CDR3 sequence is 16 residues long. This clonotype originated in a female donor with multiple sclerosis, enrolled in a pregnancy study. The starting material was peripheral blood, obtained in the third trimester of pregnancy. This chain links TRBV5-6 with TRBJ1-1, with D unresolved. The CDR3 bases are TGTGCCAGCAGTCCGAATCGAGGGCCCATGAACACTGAAGCTTTCTTT. The encoded protein is CASSPNRGPMNTEAFF.